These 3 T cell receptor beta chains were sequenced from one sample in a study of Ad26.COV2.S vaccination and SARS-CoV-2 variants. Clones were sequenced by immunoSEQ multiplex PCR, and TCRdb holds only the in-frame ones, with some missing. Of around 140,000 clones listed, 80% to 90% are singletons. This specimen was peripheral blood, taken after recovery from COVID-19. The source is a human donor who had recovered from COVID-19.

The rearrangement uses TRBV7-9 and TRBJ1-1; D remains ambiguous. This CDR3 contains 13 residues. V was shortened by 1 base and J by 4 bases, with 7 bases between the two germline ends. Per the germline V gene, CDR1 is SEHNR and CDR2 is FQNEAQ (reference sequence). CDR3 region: CASSLGLSTEAFF. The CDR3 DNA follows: TGTGCCAGCAGCTTAGGGCTGAGCACTGAAGCTTTCTTT.

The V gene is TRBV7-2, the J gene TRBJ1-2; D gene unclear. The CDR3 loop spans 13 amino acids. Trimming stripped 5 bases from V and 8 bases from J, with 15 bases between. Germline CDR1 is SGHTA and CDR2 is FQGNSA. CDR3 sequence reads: CASSLYSRGGYTF. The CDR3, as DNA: TGTGCCAGCAGCCTATATAGTCGCGGGGGCTACACCTTC.

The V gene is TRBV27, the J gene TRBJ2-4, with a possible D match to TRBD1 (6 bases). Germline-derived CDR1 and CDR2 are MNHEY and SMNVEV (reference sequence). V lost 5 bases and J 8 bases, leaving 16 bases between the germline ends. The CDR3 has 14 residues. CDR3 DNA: TGTGCCAGCAGTCCTGGGACACCACCAGACATTCAGTACTTC. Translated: CASSPGTPPDIQYF.